The 21 T cell receptor beta chains reported below all come from one sample, sequenced in a study of cytomegalovirus exposure and HLA in healthy donors. Vbeta (60) and Jbeta (13) primers were used in the PCR. Profiled with immunoSEQ multiplex PCR; TCRdb holds only in-frame clones, not every one. The table includes 40,000 to 55,000 clones, more than 65% detected once. The specimen sequenced was PBMCs. The receptors originated from a woman aged 50 to 60 in good health and CMV-seronegative.

The rearrangement joins TRBV10-1 to TRBJ1-2; 7 nucleotides agree with TRBD1. The CDR3 loop spans 13 amino acids. Germline V lookup: CDR1 WNHNN, CDR2 SYGVQD (reference sequence). The ends lost 4 bases at V and 2 bases at J; junction bases unmatched: 1. The CDR3 nucleotides are TGCGCCAGCAGTGGGGGACAGAACTATGGCTACACCTTC. It translates to CASSGGQNYGYTF.

This clone was picked up a small number of times. The chain uses TRBV4-2 and TRBJ2-6; a weak D match, TRBD1 (7 bases). CDR1 and CDR2 from the germline V gene are LGHNA and YNFKEQ. The CDR3 has 18 amino acids. V gave up 1 base and J gave up 0 bases, with 13 bases separating them. CDR3 loop: CASSQAGDSLSGANVLTF. The CDR3 bases are TGTGCCAGCAGCCAAGCGGGGGACAGCCTCTCTGGGGCCAACGTCCTGACTTTC.

This sequence joins TRBV6-1 and TRBJ2-1; a weak D match, TRBD2 (5 bases). Trimming removed 6 bases at V and 8 bases at J, with 14 bases between. Per the germline V gene, CDR1 is MNHNS and CDR2 is SASEGT. This CDR3 region has 13 residues. The CDR3 region has the DNA TGTGCCAGCAGGGATCGACACGGGGATGAGCAGTTCTTC. The encoded protein is CASRDRHGDEQFF.

This clone was seen only a few times. The chain carries TRBV7-9 and TRBJ2-7; D gene unclear. The CDR3 extends over 12 amino acids. V gave up 5 bases and J gave up 0 bases, with 5 bases separating them. Germline-derived CDR1 and CDR2 are SEHNR and FQNEAQ (reference sequence). The CDR3 region has the DNA TGTGCCAGCAGCGTCAACTCCTACGAGCAGTACTTC. Translated: CASSVNSYEQYF.

This chain links TRBV10-3 with TRBJ2-2; TRBD1 aligns across 12 bases. CDR3 length: 17 residues. Germline lookup yields CDR1 ENHRY and CDR2 SYGVKD. The J segment lost 0 bases and the V segment lost 7 bases, leaving 6 bases of the junction unmatched. As DNA, the CDR3 is TGTGCCATCACCGGGACAGGGGGCCACTCGAACACCGGGGAGCTGTTTTTT. Its protein is CAITGTGGHSNTGELFF.

This chain connects TRBV28 to TRBJ2-7; D remains ambiguous. The germline V and J ends were trimmed by 5 bases and 3 bases, with 8 bases remaining between them. The length of the CDR3 is 12 residues. The germline V gene encodes CDR1 MDHEN and CDR2 SYDVKM. The CDR3: CASSLGFYEQYF. The CDR3 bases are TGTGCCAGCAGTCTTGGCTTCTACGAGCAGTACTTC. Using reference TRBV28 and TRBJ2-7 for the parts outside the CDR3, the full variable domain is DVKVTQSSRYLVKRTGEKVFLECVQDMDHENMFWYRQDPGLGLRLIYFSYDVKMKEKGDIPEGYSVSREKKERFSLILESASTNQTSMYLCASSLGFYEQYFGPGTRLTVT.

This clone has a handful of counts. The chain combines TRBV7-9 with TRBJ2-5; D might be TRBD1 (6 bases). V was shortened by 6 bases and J by 0 bases, with 14 bases between the two germline ends. Germline CDR1 is SEHNR and CDR2 is FQNEAQ (reference sequence). CDR3 length equals 15 residues. CDR3 sequence (DNA): TGTGCCAGCAGGTTGAGGGGGAGAGACCAAGAGACCCAGTACTTC. Translation: CASRLRGRDQETQYF.

CDR3 sequence: CASRMRRDPVYEQFF. CDR3 in DNA: TGTGCCAGCAGGATGAGGCGGGATCCTGTGTATGAGCAGTTCTTC. V usage is TRBV6-5 and J usage is TRBJ2-1, with D tentatively TRBD2 (6 bases). The CDR3 runs 15 residues. The germline V gene has CDR1 MNHEY and CDR2 SVGAGI. V shed 6 bases and J shed 8 bases, with 20 bases lying between them.

V and J are TRBV18 and TRBJ2-6; TRBD2 might be the D (6 bases). The V gene's germline CDR1 is KGHSH and CDR2 LQKENI. V lost 3 bases and J lost 2, with 8 bases in between. The CDR3 extends over 15 amino acids. This CDR3 reads CASSPRRAGANVLTF. In DNA form, the CDR3 reads TGTGCCAGCTCACCCCGGAGGGCTGGGGCCAACGTCCTGACTTTC.

V and J are TRBV25-1 and TRBJ2-5; D unresolved. The CDR3 runs 14 residues. CDR1 is MGHDK, CDR2 SYGVNS, per germline. The V end lost 3 bases, the J end lost 5 bases, and 13 bases lay between the germline ends. CDR3 nucleotides: TGTGCCAGCAGTGAGGTTCAGGTACCGGAGACCCAGTACTTC. Amino acid sequence: CASSEVQVPETQYF.

The J gene is TRBJ2-3, the V gene TRBV7-2, with no clear D. In germline, CDR1 is SGHTA, CDR2 FQGNSA. The CDR3 runs 15 residues. Trimming removed 5 bases from V and 0 bases from J, with 12 bases in between. CDR3 sequence: CASSGSLTSTDTQYF. In nucleotides, the CDR3 is TGTGCCAGCAGCGGTTCACTTACTAGCACAGATACGCAGTATTTT.

The chain links TRBV20-1 to TRBJ1-2; D unresolved. The germline CDR1 and CDR2 sequences are DFQATT and SNEGSKA (reference sequence). CDR3 size: 10 residues. Trimming took off 6 bases at V and 5 bases at J, with 7 bases between the two ends. The CDR3: CSAPEYGYTF. The CDR3 DNA sequence: TGCAGTGCACCTGAGTATGGCTACACCTTC.

V and J are TRBV19 and TRBJ2-3, with D possibly being TRBD2 (5 bases). V dropped 6 bases and J dropped 4 bases, with 17 bases sitting between them. The CDR3 sequence is 15 residues long. CDR1 is LNHDA and CDR2 is SQIVND in the germline V gene (reference sequence). The CDR3 region has the DNA TGTGCCAGTAGCACAAGACTAAACGAAGCAGATACGCAGTATTTT. Protein: CASSTRLNEADTQYF.

The sample holds one count of this clone. J is TRBJ1-2 and V is TRBV28; D might be TRBD1 (6 bases). V was pared by 6 bases and J by 1 base, with 15 bases between. Germline-derived CDR1 and CDR2 are MDHEN and SYDVKM. This CDR3 has 15 residues. CDR3 coding DNA: TGTGCCAGCAGCGTCTTGGACAGAAGTAACTATGGCTACACCTTC. Translation gives CASSVLDRSNYGYTF.

The CDR3: CASIYSGGQMNTEAFF. The CDR3 DNA reads TGTGCCAGCATTTATTCGGGGGGGCAGATGAACACTGAAGCTTTCTTT. The chain is built from TRBV6-5 and TRBJ1-1, with D perhaps matching TRBD1 (6 bases). The germline V and J ends were trimmed by 7 bases and 0 bases, with 18 bases remaining between them. CDR3 size: 16 residues. Germline CDR1 and CDR2: MNHEY and SVGAGI.

The chain employs TRBV29-1 and TRBJ1-4; TRBD1 matches at 10 bases. Germline CDR1 reads SQVTM; CDR2 reads ANQGSEA. V trimming: 6 bases; J trimming: 7 bases; junction bases outside the gene matches: 5. The length of the CDR3 is 13 residues. DNA for the CDR3: TGCAGCGTACCGGACAGGGGGGGTGAAAAACTGTTTTTT. Residues: CSVPDRGGEKLFF.

This rearrangement joins TRBV15 to TRBJ2-2; TRBD1 matches 10 bases. The V and J ends lost 0 bases and 7 bases, in that order; junction bases with no gene match: 8. Germline loops: CDR1 LNHNV, CDR2 YYDKDF (reference sequence). The CDR3 has 17 amino acids. The CDR3 DNA follows: TGTGCCACCAGCAGAGATTTCGGACAGGGGGTGATCGGGGAGCTGTTTTTT. Translating gives CATSRDFGQGVIGELFF.

The V call is TRBV19, the J call TRBJ2-7; TRBD2 matches 7 bases. After removal of 6 bases from V and 9 bases from J, the junction contained 8 bases not matched to a gene. This CDR3 is 12 amino acids long. Germline assignment: CDR1 LNHDA and CDR2 SQIVND (reference sequence). In DNA form, the CDR3 reads TGTGCCAGTAGGGACCGACTAGCTCGGCAGTACTTC. Translation gives CASRDRLARQYF.

The V call is TRBV27, the J call TRBJ2-1; 11 nucleotides align to TRBD1. The CDR3 runs 15 residues. Germline-derived CDR1 and CDR2 are MNHEY and SMNVEV (reference sequence). With 0 bases clipped from V and 9 bases from J, the junction kept 4 bases outside the gene matches. CDR3 DNA: TGTGCCAGCAGTTTATCCTCGGGACAGGGGGTTGAGCAGTTCTTC. Its protein is CASSLSSGQGVEQFF.

This clone has just one count. V and J are TRBV19 and TRBJ2-2; perhaps TRBD1 as D (6 bases). Germline loops: CDR1 LNHDA, CDR2 SQIVND (reference sequence). V shed 9 bases and J shed 13 bases, with 15 bases lying between them. The CDR3 runs to 11 residues. The CDR3 DNA reads TGTGCCAGCCAACAGGGCGGCGGGCTGTTTTTT. Its translation is CASQQGGGLFF.

The gene calls are TRBV28 and TRBJ2-7, with 14 nucleotides matching TRBD2. The CDR3 is 15 amino acids. Germline CDR1 and CDR2: MDHEN and SYDVKM. V shed 4 bases and J 5 bases; nucleotides not matched to a gene: 4. The chain's CDR3 is CASSSPGLAGDEQYF. CDR3 DNA sequence: TGTGCCAGCAGTTCTCCGGGACTAGCGGGAGACGAGCAGTACTTC.